The rows below give T cell receptor beta chains drawn from one sample of a study of blood T cell repertoires in COVID-19. Using immunoSEQ multiplex PCR, the repertoire was profiled, and TCRdb retains in-frame clones only, with some absent. The table includes around 200,000 clones, about nine tenths detected once. Sequenced input: PBMCs or T cells enriched from blood (not recorded which). These receptors came from a woman aged 40-49 years with acute COVID-19. Both conserved end residues are part of each CDR3. The D gene is left open where the match is weak. Part of the rows lack a size; the others show once, few, many or a class for expanded clones.

cdr3_aa cdr3_nt clone_size j_call v_call d_call
CASSHDSEANSGNTIYF TGTGCCAGCAGCCACGACTCTGAGGCGAACTCTGGAAACACCATATATTTT - TRBJ1-3 TRBV9 -
CASSYSPNGRLFF TGTGCCAGCAGTTACTCCCCGAACGGGAGACTGTTTTTT - TRBJ1-4 TRBV6-5 -
CASSDGDMNTEAFF TGTGCCAGCAGCGATGGGGACATGAACACTGAAGCTTTCTTT - TRBJ1-1 TRBV9 -
CASSLTTGANQGDEQFF TGTGCCAGCAGCTTAACTACTGGCGCGAATCAAGGGGATGAGCAGTTCTTC - TRBJ2-1 TRBV7-3 -
CASSARGVYEQYF TGTGCCAGCAGCGCCAGGGGGGTCTACGAGCAGTACTTC - TRBJ2-7 TRBV13 -
CASSRGRRDEKLFF TGCGCCAGCAGTAGAGGCAGGCGGGATGAAAAACTGTTTTTT - TRBJ1-4 TRBV5-1 -
CASTTGGRGEAFF TGTGCCAGCACCACGGGGGGGAGGGGTGAAGCTTTCTTT - TRBJ1-1 TRBV5-4 -
CASSPGGAENTIYF TGTGCCAGCTCACCAGGCGGGGCGGAAAACACCATATATTTT - TRBJ1-3 TRBV18 -
CASSPEQTRNTEAFF TGTGCCAGCAGCCCGGAACAGACACGGAACACTGAAGCTTTCTTT once TRBJ1-1 TRBV5-4 -
CASSYDRGSYNEQFF TGTGCCAGCAGTTATGACAGGGGGTCCTACAATGAGCAGTTCTTC - TRBJ2-1 TRBV2 TRBD1
CASSPPSGAGETQYF TGTGCCAGCAGCCCCCCATCTGGGGCTGGAGAGACCCAGTACTTC - TRBJ2-5 TRBV14 -
CSASYLAEREQFF TGCAGTGCTAGTTACCTAGCGGAGAGAGAGCAGTTCTTC - TRBJ2-1 TRBV20-1 TRBD2
CASSLTGDAIQYF TGTGCCAGCAGCTTAACGGGGGACGCCATTCAGTACTTC - TRBJ2-4 TRBV7-9 -
CAWSVSTIFSNQPQHF TGTGCCTGGAGCGTGTCAACTATCTTCAGCAATCAGCCCCAGCATTTT - TRBJ1-5 TRBV30 -
CASGLDRANTEAFF TGTGCTAGTGGCCTGGACAGGGCCAACACTGAAGCTTTCTTT - TRBJ1-1 TRBV12-5 TRBD1